A selection of T cell receptor beta chains follows, all from one sample in a study of blood T cell repertoires in COVID-19. Sequencing used immunoSEQ multiplex PCR; TCRdb keeps in-frame clones, though not all of them. The sample carries tens of thousands of clones, approximately 87% recorded once. Sequencing was carried out using peripheral blood. The receptors shown here come from a human donor in a cohort sampled during active COVID-19. CDR3s include the opening cysteine and the closing phenylalanine or tryptophan. The order of the fields is CDR3 protein, V gene, clone size, CDR3 length, D gene. D genes are given only for firm matches. Clone size is not always given. Where it is, it says once, few, many or a class for expanded clones.

CASSGGQTSNYGYTF TRBV2 . 15 .
CAISDLTRSGANVLTF TRBV10-3 . 16 .
CSAVQQRGLVEAFF TRBV29-1 . 14 TRBD1
CASSFGTGIDEQYF TRBV7-2 . 14 TRBD1
CATSMRTGENEKLFF TRBV15 . 15 TRBD1
CASSLGQIGNTEAFF TRBV13 . 15 .
CASSLNGVMITDTQYF TRBV5-6 . 16 .
CASSGQGVYEQYF TRBV3-1/TRBV3-2 few 13 TRBD1
CASSPRDRVKNSNQPQHF TRBV6-2/TRBV6-3 . 18 TRBD1
CASSAGGRTEAFF TRBV9 . 13 TRBD1
CAISEGTGTFGYTF TRBV10-3 . 14 TRBD1
CASSKTGRVGNTGELFF TRBV7-9 . 17 TRBD1
CASSLPTGTNEQFF TRBV27 once 14 .
CASSYPGQGDEQFF TRBV6-5 few 14 TRBD1
CASSFQQGLGYTF TRBV5-8 . 13 .
CASSPGHRADYGYTF TRBV18 few 15 .
CASTYSNQPQHF TRBV28 . 12 .
CASSQDPGTAYEQYF TRBV4-1 . 15 TRBD1
CASRQGAQPQHF TRBV2 . 12 .
CASSPPSGTGDATNEKLFF TRBV7-9 . 19 TRBD1
CASRGDRGLFTEAFF TRBV2 . 15 TRBD1
CASSLRGGGLLNQYSNQPQHF TRBV27 . 21 .
CASTTTLSGSASNQPQHF TRBV18 once 18 .
CASSILSGAGGLLGNTEAFF TRBV9 . 20 TRBD1
CASSLDSHYGYTF TRBV12-3/TRBV12-4 . 13 .
CASSLSARGSGNTIYF TRBV5-6 . 16 .
CASSYSVGGGRLFYEQYF TRBV6-2/TRBV6-3 . 18 TRBD2
CASSYTRGLGEAFF TRBV6-2/TRBV6-3 . 14 TRBD1
CASNSLGGYNSPLHF TRBV7-2 . 15 .
CASSFFSRGFSPLHF TRBV28 . 15 TRBD1
CASSTGQASTNEKLFF TRBV19 . 16 TRBD1
CASSVQPYQPQHF TRBV2 few 13 .
CASSFSSGGVTSTDTQYF TRBV11-2 . 18 TRBD2
CASSQGSGWVDEQYF TRBV4-3 . 15 .
CASSQEPATGANYSNQPQHF TRBV3-1/TRBV3-2 . 20 TRBD1
CASSGDRSYNSPLHF TRBV5-1 . 15 TRBD1
CASSQLPYSYEQYF TRBV3-1/TRBV3-2 . 14 .
CASAPRSPYEQYF TRBV6-5 . 13 .
CASSLAGLGVQPQHF TRBV5-1 . 15 .
CAYSTGEETQYF TRBV30 . 12 TRBD1
CASSHSGQSNTEAFF TRBV4-1 . 15 .
CASSEGTSGYTF TRBV2 . 12 .
CASSLEQGDTGELFF TRBV7-9 few 15 .
CASSQGPRPGGGYEQYF TRBV3-1/TRBV3-2 . 17 TRBD2
CASSYTGGTYNEQFF TRBV7-3 . 15 TRBD1
CASSQERGGRGYTF TRBV4-1 . 14 .
CATSTGVGSTEAFF TRBV15 . 14 .
CASRSKPPGQGASGYTF TRBV13 once 17 TRBD1
CASSTHRGRQPQHF TRBV19 . 14 TRBD1
CAWSTRLAGGEQYF TRBV30 once 14 TRBD2
CSVALGGDSNQPQHF TRBV29-1 . 15 .
CASSLYPGLNYGYTF TRBV5-1 . 15 .
CASRAALVGYTF TRBV2 few 12 .
CAISETSGGTGELFF TRBV10-3 . 15 TRBD2
CASSPNRDRRLQETQYF TRBV6-2/TRBV6-3 . 17 TRBD1
CASSLGGGFDYGYTF TRBV5-4 . 15 .
CASSQDGGTATEAFF TRBV4-1 medium-sized 15 .